The 6 T cell receptor beta chains below all came from one sample that was sequenced in a study of technical replicates of blood from a handful of donors (dated by TCRdb to between 2016 and 2019). The library was produced with the immunoSEQ multiplex PCR assay. This immuneACCESS table, as held by TCRdb, lists in-frame sequences with V and J called but not all clones. Of the missing ones, under half trace to an unresolved V gene in checked studies; the others have no known cause. The sample data list approximately 74,000 clones, and roughly 98% of these were observed just once. Around 0.15% of the sample rests with the top ten. The sample comprised T cells isolated from PBMCs. Receptors originate from a human donor in good health.

This sequence joins TRBV27 and TRBJ2-7, with 9 bases lining up with TRBD1. This CDR3 contains 16 residues. The trim removed 6 bases at V and 4 bases at J, leaving 13 bases unmatched. Germline CDR1 is MNHEY and CDR2 is SMNVEV (reference sequence). CDR3 protein: CASRGDRDRSGYEQYF. CDR3 bases: TGTGCCAGCAGGGGGGACAGGGACCGTTCCGGATACGAGCAGTACTTC.

V gene TRBV18 combines with J gene TRBJ2-1; 16 bases are shared with TRBD2. The CDR3 loop spans 17 amino acids. From germline, CDR1 is KGHSH and CDR2 LQKENI. The ends lost 3 bases at V and 8 bases at J; junction bases unmatched: 7. This chain's CDR3 is CASSPTPGLAGGHEQFF. The CDR3 bases are TGTGCCAGCTCACCTACTCCGGGACTAGCGGGAGGGCATGAGCAGTTCTTC.

The chain has TRBV2 and TRBJ1-1; no reliable D call. The CDR3 is 13 residues long. V was pared by 3 bases and J by 1 base, with 6 bases between. Germline-derived CDR1 and CDR2 are SNHLY and FYNNEI. Here the CDR3 reads CASSDRWNTEAFF. The CDR3 DNA follows: TGTGCCAGCAGTGACCGGTGGAACACTGAAGCTTTCTTT.

The CDR3 here is CAWTNGDSHTIYF. DNA for the CDR3: TGTGCCTGGACCAACGGGGACTCCCACACCATATATTTT. The chain is built from TRBV30 and TRBJ1-3; D might be TRBD1 (5 bases). This CDR3 spans 13 amino acids. With 4 bases removed from V and 8 bases from J, the gap between germline ends came to 15 bases. The germline V gene encodes CDR1 GTSNPN and CDR2 SVGIG (reference sequence).

The chain carries TRBV5-8 and TRBJ2-3; 10 bases match TRBD2. The CDR3 has 15 amino acids. Looked up from germline, CDR1 is SGHTS and CDR2 is YDEGEE. The junction had 9 bases not matched to a gene; V was cut back by 9 bases and J by 2 bases. CDR3 in amino acids: CATSLGLADTDTQYF. The CDR3, as DNA: TGTGCCACTTCGCTCGGACTAGCGGACACAGATACGCAGTATTTT. The entire variable domain, with the rest obtained from reference TRBV5-8 and TRBJ2-3, is as follows: EAGVTQSPTHLIKTRGQQATLRCSPISGHTSVYWYQQALGLGLQFLLWYDEGEERNRGNFPPRFSGRQFPNYSSELNVNALELEDSALYLCATSLGLADTDTQYFGPGTRLTVL.

The genes are TRBV2 and TRBJ2-3, with 10 positions matching TRBD1. Trimming cost V 6 bases and J 5 bases; bases outside gene matches: 8. The CDR3 is 15 amino acids. Germline CDR1 SNHLY, CDR2 FYNNEI. The DNA for the CDR3 is TGTGCCAGCAGCTGGACAGGGGGTTTAGTAGATACGCAGTATTTT. Translated: CASSWTGGLVDTQYF.